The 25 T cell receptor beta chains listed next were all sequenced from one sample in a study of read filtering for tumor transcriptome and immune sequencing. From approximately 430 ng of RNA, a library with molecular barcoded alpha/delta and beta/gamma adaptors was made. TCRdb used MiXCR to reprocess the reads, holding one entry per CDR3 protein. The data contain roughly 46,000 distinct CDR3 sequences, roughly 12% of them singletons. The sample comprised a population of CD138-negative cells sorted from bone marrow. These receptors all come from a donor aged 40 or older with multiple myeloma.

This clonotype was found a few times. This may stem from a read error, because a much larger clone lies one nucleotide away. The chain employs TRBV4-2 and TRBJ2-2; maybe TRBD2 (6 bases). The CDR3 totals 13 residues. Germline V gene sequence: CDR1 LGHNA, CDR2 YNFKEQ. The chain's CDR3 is CASSQGTTGELLF. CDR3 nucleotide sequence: TGTGCCAGCAGCCAAGGGACTACCGGGGAGCTGTTATTT.

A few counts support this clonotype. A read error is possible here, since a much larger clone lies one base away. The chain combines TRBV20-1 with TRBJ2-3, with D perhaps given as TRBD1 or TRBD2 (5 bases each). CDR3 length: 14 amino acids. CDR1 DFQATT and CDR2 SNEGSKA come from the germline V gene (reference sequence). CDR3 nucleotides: TGCAGTGCTAAGGGGACGAAGCGTCCAGATAGGCAGTATTTT. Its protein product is CSAKGTKRPDRQYF.

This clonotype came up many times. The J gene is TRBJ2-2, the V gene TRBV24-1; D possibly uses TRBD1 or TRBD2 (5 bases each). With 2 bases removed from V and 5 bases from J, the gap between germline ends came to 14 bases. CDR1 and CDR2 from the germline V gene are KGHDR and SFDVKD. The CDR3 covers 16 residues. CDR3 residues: CATSDSGAGQTGELFF. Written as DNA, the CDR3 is TGTGCCACCAGTGATTCCGGGGCAGGGCAGACCGGGGAGCTGTTTTTT.

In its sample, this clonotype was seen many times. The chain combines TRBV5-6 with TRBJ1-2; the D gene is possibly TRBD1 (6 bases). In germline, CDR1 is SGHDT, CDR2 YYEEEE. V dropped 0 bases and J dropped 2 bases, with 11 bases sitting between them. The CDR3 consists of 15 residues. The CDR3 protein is CASSLVGRGNYGYTF. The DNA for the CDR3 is TGTGCCAGCAGCTTGGTTGGCAGGGGAAACTATGGCTACACCTTC. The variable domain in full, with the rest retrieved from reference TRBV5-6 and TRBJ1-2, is DAGVTQSPTHLIKTRGQQVTLRCSPKSGHDTVSWYQQALGQGPQFIFQYYEEEERQRGNFPDRFSGHQFPNYSSELNVNALLLGDSALYLCASSLVGRGNYGYTFGSGTRLTVV.

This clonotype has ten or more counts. The CDR3 loop is CASSFRSSGSYNEQFF. As DNA, the CDR3 is TGTGCCAGCAGCTTCAGGTCGAGCGGCTCCTACAATGAGCAGTTCTTC. The rearrangement joins TRBV7-9 to TRBJ2-1, with D possibly being TRBD2 (5 bases). V lost 3 bases and J 0 bases, leaving 12 bases between the germline ends. Looked up from germline, CDR1 is SEHNR and CDR2 is FQNEAQ (reference sequence). CDR3 length equals 16 residues. Complete variable domain (other parts from reference TRBV7-9 and TRBJ2-1): DTGVSQNPRHKITKRGQNVTFRCDPISEHNRLYWYRQTLGQGPEFLTYFQNEAQLEKSRLLSDRFSAERPKGSFSTLEIQRTEQGDSAMYLCASSFRSSGSYNEQFFGPGTRLTVL.

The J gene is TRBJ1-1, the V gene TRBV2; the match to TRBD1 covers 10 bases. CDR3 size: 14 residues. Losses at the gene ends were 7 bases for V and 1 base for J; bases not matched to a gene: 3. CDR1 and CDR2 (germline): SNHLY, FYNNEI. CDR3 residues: CASTRQGANTEAFF. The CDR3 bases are TGTGCCAGCACCCGACAGGGGGCGAACACTGAAGCTTTCTTT. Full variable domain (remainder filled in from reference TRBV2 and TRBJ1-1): EPEVTQTPSHQVTQMGQEVILRCVPISNHLYFYWYRQILGQKVEFLVSFYNNEISEKSEIFDDQFSVERPDGSNFTLKIRSTKLEDSAMYFCASTRQGANTEAFFGQGTRLTVV.

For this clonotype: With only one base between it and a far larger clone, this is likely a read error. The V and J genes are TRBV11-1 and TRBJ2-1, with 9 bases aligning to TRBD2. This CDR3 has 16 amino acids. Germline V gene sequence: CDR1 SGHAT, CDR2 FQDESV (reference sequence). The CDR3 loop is CAGSLAGAAIYNEQFF. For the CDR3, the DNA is TGTGCCGGCAGTTTAGCGGGAGCCGCGATCTACAATGAGCAGTTCTTC. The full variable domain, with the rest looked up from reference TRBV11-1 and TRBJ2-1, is EAEVAQSPRYKITEKSQAVAFWCDPISGHATLYWYRQILGQGPELLVQFQDESVVDDSQLPKDRFSAERLKGVDSTLKIQPAELGDSAMYLCAGSLAGAAIYNEQFFGPGTRLTVL.

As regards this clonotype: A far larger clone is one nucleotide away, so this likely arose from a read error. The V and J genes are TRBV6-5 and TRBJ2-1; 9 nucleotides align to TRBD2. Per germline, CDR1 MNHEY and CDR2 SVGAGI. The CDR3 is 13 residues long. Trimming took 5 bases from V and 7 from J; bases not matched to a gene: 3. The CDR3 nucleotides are TGTGCCAGCAGTGCCACTAGCGGGAATGAGCAGTTCTTC. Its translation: CASSATSGNEQFF.

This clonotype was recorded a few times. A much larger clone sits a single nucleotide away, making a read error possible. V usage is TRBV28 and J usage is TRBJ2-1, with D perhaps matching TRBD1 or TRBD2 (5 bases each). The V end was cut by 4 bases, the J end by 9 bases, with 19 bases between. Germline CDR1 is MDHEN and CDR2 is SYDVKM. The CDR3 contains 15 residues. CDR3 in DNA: TGTGCCAGCAGTTCCCTTCGGAGACGGGGCTTTGAGCAGTTCTTC. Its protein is CASSSLRRRGFEQFF. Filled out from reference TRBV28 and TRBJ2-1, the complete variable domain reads DVKVTQSSRYLVKRTGEKVFLECVQDMDHENMFWYRQDPGLGLRLIYFSYDVKMKEKGDIPEGYSVSREKKERFSLILESASTNQTSMYLCASSSLRRRGFEQFFGPGTRLTVL.

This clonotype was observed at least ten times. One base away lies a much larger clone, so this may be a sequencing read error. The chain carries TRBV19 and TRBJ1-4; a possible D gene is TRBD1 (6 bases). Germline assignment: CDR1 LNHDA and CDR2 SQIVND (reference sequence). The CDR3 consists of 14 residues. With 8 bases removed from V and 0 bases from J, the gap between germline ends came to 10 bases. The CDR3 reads CASENRATNEKLFF. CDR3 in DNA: TGTGCCAGTGAAAACAGGGCAACTAATGAAAAACTGTTTTTT.

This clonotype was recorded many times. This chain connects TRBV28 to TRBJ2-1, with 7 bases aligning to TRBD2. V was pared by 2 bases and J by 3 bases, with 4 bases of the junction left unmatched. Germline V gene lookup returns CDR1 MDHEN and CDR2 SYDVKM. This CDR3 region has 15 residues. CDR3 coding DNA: TGTGCCAGCAGTTTAGGGGGGAGGGGCTACAATGAGCAGTTCTTC. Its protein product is CASSLGGRGYNEQFF.

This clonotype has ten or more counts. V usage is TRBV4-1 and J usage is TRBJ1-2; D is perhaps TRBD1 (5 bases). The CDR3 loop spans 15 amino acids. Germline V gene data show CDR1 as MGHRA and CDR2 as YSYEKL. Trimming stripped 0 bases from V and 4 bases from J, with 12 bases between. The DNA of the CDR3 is TGCGCCAGCAGCCAAGAGTCGGCAGGGACCTATGGCTACACCTTC. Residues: CASSQESAGTYGYTF.

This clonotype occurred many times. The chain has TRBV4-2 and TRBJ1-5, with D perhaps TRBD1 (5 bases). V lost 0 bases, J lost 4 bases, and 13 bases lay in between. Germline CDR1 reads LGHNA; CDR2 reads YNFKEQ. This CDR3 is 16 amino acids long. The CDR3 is CASSQDSSGANQPQHF. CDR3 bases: TGTGCCAGCAGCCAAGATAGTTCTGGGGCAAATCAGCCCCAGCATTTT.

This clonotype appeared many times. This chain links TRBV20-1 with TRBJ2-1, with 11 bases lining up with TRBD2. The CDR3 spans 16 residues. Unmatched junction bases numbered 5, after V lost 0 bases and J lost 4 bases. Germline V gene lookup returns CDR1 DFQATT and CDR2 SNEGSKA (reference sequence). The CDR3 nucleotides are TGCAGTGCTAGAGACCTTGGGACTAGCGGATACAATGAGCAGTTCTTC. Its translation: CSARDLGTSGYNEQFF.

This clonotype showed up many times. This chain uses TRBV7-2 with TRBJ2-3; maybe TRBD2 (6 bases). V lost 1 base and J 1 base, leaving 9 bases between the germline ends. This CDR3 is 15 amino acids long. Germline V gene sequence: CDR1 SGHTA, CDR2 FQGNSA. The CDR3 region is CASSLVGGGTDTQYF. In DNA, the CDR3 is TGTGCCAGCAGCTTAGTGGGCGGGGGCACAGATACGCAGTATTTT.

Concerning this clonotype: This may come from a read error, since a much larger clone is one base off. The CDR3 bases are TGTGCCAGCAGCCAAGAAAACAGGATGCAGTTCTTC. This translates into CASSQENRMQFF. The chain joins TRBV3-1 to TRBJ2-1; a possible D gene is TRBD1 (5 bases). The CDR3 sequence is 12 residues long. V dropped 0 bases and J dropped 12 bases, with 9 bases sitting between them. From germline, CDR1 is LGHDT and CDR2 YNNKEL (reference sequence).

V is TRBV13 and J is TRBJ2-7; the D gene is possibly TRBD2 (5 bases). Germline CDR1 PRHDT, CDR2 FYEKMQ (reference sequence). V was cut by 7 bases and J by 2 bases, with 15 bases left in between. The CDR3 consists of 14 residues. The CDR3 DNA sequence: TGTGCCAGCACTCAAGGCGGGTTGCCCTACGAGCAGTACTTC. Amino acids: CASTQGGLPYEQYF.

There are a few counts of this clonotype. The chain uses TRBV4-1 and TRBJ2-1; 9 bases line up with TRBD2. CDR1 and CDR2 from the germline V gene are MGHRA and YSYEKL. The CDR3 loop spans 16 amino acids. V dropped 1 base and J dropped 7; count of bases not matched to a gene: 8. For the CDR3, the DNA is TGCGCCAGCAGCCAAGGAGATAGCGGGAGATATAATGAGCAGTTCTTC. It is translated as CASSQGDSGRYNEQFF.

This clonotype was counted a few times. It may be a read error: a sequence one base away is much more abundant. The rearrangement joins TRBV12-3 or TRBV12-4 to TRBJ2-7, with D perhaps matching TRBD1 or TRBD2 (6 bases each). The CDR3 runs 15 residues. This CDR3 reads CASGLGWGASYEQYF. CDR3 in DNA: TGTGCCAGCGGTTTGGGTTGGGGGGCATCCTACGAGCAGTACTTC.

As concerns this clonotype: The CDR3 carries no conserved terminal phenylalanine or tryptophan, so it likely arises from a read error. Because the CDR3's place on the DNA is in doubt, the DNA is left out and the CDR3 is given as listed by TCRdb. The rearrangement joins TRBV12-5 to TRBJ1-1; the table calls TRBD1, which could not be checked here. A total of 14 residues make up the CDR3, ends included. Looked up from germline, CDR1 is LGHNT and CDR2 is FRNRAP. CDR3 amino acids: CASGLFGKNTEALL.

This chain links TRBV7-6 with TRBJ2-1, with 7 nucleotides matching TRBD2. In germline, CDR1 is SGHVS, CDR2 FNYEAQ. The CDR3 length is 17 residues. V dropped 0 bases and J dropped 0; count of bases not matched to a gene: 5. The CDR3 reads CASSLAILASSYNEQFF. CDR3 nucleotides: TGTGCCAGCAGCTTAGCGATACTAGCGAGCTCCTACAATGAGCAGTTCTTC.

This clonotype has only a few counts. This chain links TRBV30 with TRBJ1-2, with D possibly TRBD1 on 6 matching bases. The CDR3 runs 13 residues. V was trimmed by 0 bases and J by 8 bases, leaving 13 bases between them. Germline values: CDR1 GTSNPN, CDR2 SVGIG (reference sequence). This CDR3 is CAWSVGGGGGYTF. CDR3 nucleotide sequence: TGTGCCTGGAGTGTCGGGGGCGGGGGGGGCTACACCTTC.

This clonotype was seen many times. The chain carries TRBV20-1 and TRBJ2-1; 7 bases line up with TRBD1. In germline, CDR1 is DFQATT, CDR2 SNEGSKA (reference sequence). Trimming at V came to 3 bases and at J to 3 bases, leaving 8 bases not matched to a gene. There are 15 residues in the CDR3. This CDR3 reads CSARKGADYYNEQFF. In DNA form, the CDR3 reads TGCAGTGCTAGGAAGGGGGCCGACTACTACAATGAGCAGTTCTTC.

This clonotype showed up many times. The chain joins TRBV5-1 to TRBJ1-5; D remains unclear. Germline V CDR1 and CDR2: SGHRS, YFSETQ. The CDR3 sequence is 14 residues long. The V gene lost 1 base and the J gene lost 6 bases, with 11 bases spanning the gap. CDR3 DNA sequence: TGCGCCAGCAGCTTGATGGGAGGTTCTCAGCCCCAGCATTTT. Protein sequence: CASSLMGGSQPQHF.

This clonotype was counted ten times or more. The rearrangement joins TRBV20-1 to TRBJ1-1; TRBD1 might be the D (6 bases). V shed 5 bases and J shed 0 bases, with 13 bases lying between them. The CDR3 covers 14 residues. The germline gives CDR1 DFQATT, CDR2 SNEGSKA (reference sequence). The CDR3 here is CSADRITMNTEAFF. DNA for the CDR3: TGCAGTGCTGACAGGATAACAATGAACACTGAAGCTTTCTTT.